The next 19 T cell receptor beta chains were all read from a single sample in a study of long-term antiretroviral therapy in people with HIV. Survey level was the resolution at which the v3.0 immunoSEQ assay ran. Produced via immunoSEQ multiplex PCR; TCRdb's table is partial and in-frame only. The data contain roughly 28,000 clones, roughly 90% of them seen just once; the ten biggest clones take up around 4.4%. Sequencing was performed on unsorted PBMCs, taken 0.5 years after starting antiretroviral therapy. The receptors here all came from a young woman with HIV.

The chain recombines TRBV7-2 with TRBJ1-5; TRBD1 is a possible D gene (5 bases). This CDR3 is 16 amino acids long. CDR1 and CDR2 from the germline V gene are SGHTA and FQGNSA. V was shortened by 5 bases and J by 6 bases, with 20 bases between the two germline ends. The CDR3: CASSPTPGLSCQPQHF. The CDR3 bases are TGTGCCAGCAGCCCGACCCCGGGACTATCTTGTCAGCCCCAGCATTTT.

The rearrangement links TRBV15 to TRBJ2-2, with 7 bases identical to TRBD1. Germline loops: CDR1 LNHNV, CDR2 YYDKDF (reference sequence). CDR3 length: 15 residues. With 5 bases clipped from V and 4 bases from J, the junction kept 7 bases outside the gene matches. The CDR3 DNA reads TGTGCCACCAGCGCAAGGGGGCCGGGCACCGGGGAGCTGTTTTTT. Protein product: CATSARGPGTGELFF. The full variable domain, rest sourced from reference TRBV15 and TRBJ2-2, is DAMVIQNPRYQVTQFGKPVTLSCSQTLNHNVMYWYQQKSSQAPKLLFHYYDKDFNNEADTPDNFQSRRPNTSFCFLDIRSPGLGDTAMYLCATSARGPGTGELFFGEGSRLTVL.

The V call is TRBV14, the J call TRBJ2-7; D gene ambiguous. Germline assignment: CDR1 SGHDN and CDR2 FVKESK. The CDR3 covers 13 residues. V was clipped by 3 bases and J by 4 bases, with 10 bases between them. This chain's CDR3 is CASSQSAPYEQYF. The DNA for the CDR3 is TGTGCCAGCAGCCAGTCGGCGCCGTACGAGCAGTACTTC. The complete variable domain, with remaining parts taken from reference TRBV14 and TRBJ2-7, reads EAGVTQFPSHSVIEKGQTVTLRCDPISGHDNLYWYRRVMGKEIKFLLHFVKESKQDESGMPNNRFLAERTGGTYSTLKVQPAELEDSGVYFCASSQSAPYEQYFGPGTRLTVT.

The sample holds a few counts of this clone. The chain couples TRBV6-6 to TRBJ1-5; maybe TRBD1 (6 bases). The CDR3 extends over 14 amino acids. V lost 1 base, J lost 5 bases, and 9 bases lay in between. Germline V gene lookup returns CDR1 MNHNY and CDR2 SVGAGI (reference sequence). CDR3 bases: TGTGCCAGCAGTTACTGGACAGTCGATCAGCCCCAGCATTTT. This encodes CASSYWTVDQPQHF.

The V and J genes are TRBV15 and TRBJ2-5; D may match TRBD1 or TRBD2 (5 bases each). V lost 1 base and J 5 bases, leaving 8 bases between the germline ends. The CDR3 contains 13 residues. In germline, CDR1 is LNHNV, CDR2 YYDKDF (reference sequence). CDR3 nucleotides: TGTGCCACCAGCAGAGGGGGGAGCGAGACCCAGTACTTC. Protein sequence: CATSRGGSETQYF.

This clone was seen only once. The chain couples TRBV27 to TRBJ2-6, with a tentative D call TRBD1 (5 bases). Trimming shortened V by 2 bases and J by 0 bases, and 11 bases separated the two germline ends. Germline V gene lookup returns CDR1 MNHEY and CDR2 SMNVEV (reference sequence). The CDR3 consists of 17 residues. In DNA form, the CDR3 reads TGTGCCAGCAGTTTAGGGGCAGTGTCCTCTGGGGCCAACGTCCTGACTTTC. It is translated as CASSLGAVSSGANVLTF.

The rearrangement joins TRBV7-2 to TRBJ2-2, with D unclear. The CDR3 runs 14 residues. Looked up from germline, CDR1 is SGHTA and CDR2 is FQGNSA. Trimming took 3 bases from V and 4 from J, leaving 9 bases between them. This CDR3 reads CASSFGFSTGELFF. As DNA, the CDR3 is TGTGCCAGCAGCTTCGGGTTCAGCACCGGGGAGCTGTTTTTT.

J is TRBJ2-3 and V is TRBV19; 7 nucleotides agree with TRBD2. After removal of 4 bases from V and 2 bases from J, the junction contained 6 bases not matched to a gene. CDR3 length: 15 residues. The germline V gene has CDR1 LNHDA and CDR2 SQIVND (reference sequence). CDR3 amino acids: CASSKVAGITDTQYF. The DNA for the CDR3 is TGTGCCAGTAGTAAAGTAGCGGGTATCACAGATACGCAGTATTTT.

The V and J genes are TRBV5-1 and TRBJ1-4; D gene ambiguous. V was clipped by 0 bases and J by 5 bases, with 14 bases between them. Germline V gives CDR1 SGHRS, CDR2 YFSETQ. The CDR3 spans 16 residues. The DNA of the CDR3 is TGCGCCAGCAGCTTGGTTTTCCGGGCTTTGAATGAAAAACTGTTTTTT. Translated, it gives CASSLVFRALNEKLFF.

This chain connects TRBV7-3 to TRBJ2-1; 14 bases match TRBD2. V lost 3 bases and J lost 4; bases outside the gene matches: 5. Germline CDR1 is SGHTA and CDR2 is FQGTGA. The CDR3 loop spans 17 amino acids. CDR3 in amino acids: CASSLNRLAGGYNEQFF. The DNA for the CDR3 is TGTGCCAGCAGCTTGAATCGACTAGCGGGAGGGTACAATGAGCAGTTCTTC.

The rearrangement joins TRBV18 to TRBJ2-1; 10 bases match TRBD2. Trimming took 1 base from V and 5 from J; bases not matched to a gene: 5. CDR3 size: 16 residues. Germline V gene lookup returns CDR1 KGHSH and CDR2 LQKENI. The CDR3 sequence is CASSPLPSGGHNEQFF. CDR3 coding DNA: TGTGCCAGCTCACCACTCCCTAGCGGGGGTCACAATGAGCAGTTCTTC.

This clone was seen a few times. The chain employs TRBV5-6 and TRBJ2-3, with D tentatively TRBD1 (5 bases). Germline-derived CDR1 and CDR2 are SGHDT and YYEEEE. The length of the CDR3 is 16 residues. The germline V and J ends were trimmed by 4 bases and 0 bases, with 15 bases remaining between them. CDR3 amino acids: CASSRMGLFSTDTQYF. The CDR3 DNA follows: TGTGCCAGCAGCCGTATGGGGCTCTTTAGCACAGATACGCAGTATTTT. The full variable domain, rest sourced from reference TRBV5-6 and TRBJ2-3, is DAGVTQSPTHLIKTRGQQVTLRCSPKSGHDTVSWYQQALGQGPQFIFQYYEEEERQRGNFPDRFSGHQFPNYSSELNVNALLLGDSALYLCASSRMGLFSTDTQYFGPGTRLTVL.

This clone appeared once. The rearrangement joins TRBV11-2 to TRBJ1-2; 12 bases agree with TRBD1. Per the germline V gene, CDR1 is SGHAT and CDR2 is FQNNGV. J lost 5 bases, V lost 3 bases, and 10 bases had no gene match. The CDR3 is 17 residues long. Here the CDR3 reads CASSLSSGQGAYYGYTF. CDR3 nucleotide sequence: TGTGCCAGCAGCTTGAGTTCGGGACAGGGGGCTTATTATGGCTACACCTTC. Supplemented by reference TRBV11-2 and TRBJ1-2, the full variable domain reads EAGVAQSPRYKIIEKRQSVAFWCNPISGHATLYWYQQILGQGPKLLIQFQNNGVVDDSQLPKDRFSAERLKGVDSTLKIQPAKLEDSAVYLCASSLSSGQGAYYGYTFGSGTRLTVV.

J is TRBJ2-5 and V is TRBV7-9; TRBD1 agrees at 9 bases. V lost 4 bases to trimming and J lost 6 bases; unmatched junction nucleotides: 9. Germline V gene data show CDR1 as SEHNR and CDR2 as FQNEAQ (reference sequence). The CDR3 is 15 residues long. The CDR3 bases are TGTGCCAGCAGCTCCGAACAGGGGGCTATCAAGACCCAGTACTTC. It codes for CASSSEQGAIKTQYF.

CDR3 sequence: CASSQVTGRTEAFF. For the CDR3, the DNA is TGTGCCAGCAGCCAAGTCACAGGTCGCACTGAAGCTTTCTTT. The V call is TRBV14, the J call TRBJ1-1, with D possibly matching TRBD1 (5 bases). The V end was cut by 1 base, the J end by 4 bases, with 10 bases between. CDR3 size: 14 residues. The germline V gene encodes CDR1 SGHDN and CDR2 FVKESK. The variable domain in full, completed from reference TRBV14 and TRBJ1-1, reads EAGVTQFPSHSVIEKGQTVTLRCDPISGHDNLYWYRRVMGKEIKFLLHFVKESKQDESGMPNNRFLAERTGGTYSTLKVQPAELEDSGVYFCASSQVTGRTEAFFGQGTRLTVV.

The chain employs TRBV23-1 and TRBJ2-7, with TRBD1 as a possible D gene (6 bases). TRBV23-1 is an ORF, and what it does is uncertain. The CDR3 length is 16 residues. The germline V and J ends were trimmed by 0 bases and 4 bases, with 16 bases remaining between them. The CDR3 loop is CASSQSKGTPPYEQYF. In DNA form, the CDR3 reads TGCGCCAGCAGTCAATCGAAGGGGACACCACCTTACGAGCAGTACTTC.

The chain recombines TRBV9 with TRBJ2-7; D is unresolved. The CDR3 consists of 13 residues. Germline CDR1 and CDR2: SGDLS and YYNGEE. Between the trimmed V and J ends, which lost 4 bases and 2 bases, there was a span of 10 bases. The CDR3 bases are TGTGCCAGCAGCCCTGAAGGTACCTACGAGCAGTACTTC. This sequence encodes CASSPEGTYEQYF.

This chain uses TRBV2 with TRBJ2-1; 7 nucleotides line up with TRBD2. This CDR3 contains 14 residues. Germline-derived CDR1 and CDR2 are SNHLY and FYNNEI. V trimming: 9 bases; J trimming: 0 bases; junction bases outside the gene matches: 5. This CDR3 reads CASLAVSSYNEQFF. The CDR3 coding sequence is TGTGCCAGTCTAGCGGTGAGCTCCTACAATGAGCAGTTCTTC.

This clone was detected only once. The CDR3 spells CASSEFDPSAAGADTQYF. CDR3 coding DNA: TGTGCCAGCAGTGAATTCGATCCTAGCGCCGCCGGGGCAGATACGCAGTATTTT. This sequence joins TRBV2 and TRBJ2-3, with D perhaps matching TRBD2 (6 bases). CDR1 and CDR2 from the germline V gene are SNHLY and FYNNEI. V dropped 2 bases and J dropped 4 bases, with 22 bases sitting between them. The length of the CDR3 is 18 residues.